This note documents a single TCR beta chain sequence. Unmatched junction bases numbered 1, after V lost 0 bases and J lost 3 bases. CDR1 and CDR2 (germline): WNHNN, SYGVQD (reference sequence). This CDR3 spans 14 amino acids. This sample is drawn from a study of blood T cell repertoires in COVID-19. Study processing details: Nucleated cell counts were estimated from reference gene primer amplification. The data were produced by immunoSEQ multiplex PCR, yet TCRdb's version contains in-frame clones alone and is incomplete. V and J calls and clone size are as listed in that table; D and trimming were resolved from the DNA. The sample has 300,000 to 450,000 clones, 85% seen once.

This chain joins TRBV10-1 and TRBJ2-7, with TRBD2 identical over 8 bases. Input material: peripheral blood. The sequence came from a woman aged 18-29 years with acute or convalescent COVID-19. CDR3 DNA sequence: TGCGCCAGCAGTGAGTCGGGACTAGGCTACGAGCAGTACTTC. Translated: CASSESGLGYEQYF.